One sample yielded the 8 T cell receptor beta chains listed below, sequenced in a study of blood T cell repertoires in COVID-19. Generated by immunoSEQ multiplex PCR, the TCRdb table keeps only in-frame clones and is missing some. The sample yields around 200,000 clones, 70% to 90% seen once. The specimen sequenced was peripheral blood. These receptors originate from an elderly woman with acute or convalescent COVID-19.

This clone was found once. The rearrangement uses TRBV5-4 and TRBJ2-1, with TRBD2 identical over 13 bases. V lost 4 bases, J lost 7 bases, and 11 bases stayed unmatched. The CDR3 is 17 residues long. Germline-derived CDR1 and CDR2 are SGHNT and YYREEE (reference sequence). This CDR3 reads CASSRRTSGRRVNEQFF. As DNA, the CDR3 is TGTGCCAGCAGCCGCCGGACTAGCGGGAGAAGGGTGAATGAGCAGTTCTTC. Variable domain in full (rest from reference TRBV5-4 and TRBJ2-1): ETGVTQSPTHLIKTRGQQVTLRCSSQSGHNTVSWYQQALGQGPQFIFQYYREEENGRGNFPPRFSGLQFPNYSSELNVNALELDDSALYLCASSRRTSGRRVNEQFFGPGTRLTVL.

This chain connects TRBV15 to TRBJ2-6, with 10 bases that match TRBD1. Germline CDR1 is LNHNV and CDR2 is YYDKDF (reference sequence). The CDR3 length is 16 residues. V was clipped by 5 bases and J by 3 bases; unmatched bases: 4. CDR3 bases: TGTGCCACCAGCCGACAGGGGGCCGGTGGGGCCAACGTCCTGACTTTC. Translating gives CATSRQGAGGANVLTF.

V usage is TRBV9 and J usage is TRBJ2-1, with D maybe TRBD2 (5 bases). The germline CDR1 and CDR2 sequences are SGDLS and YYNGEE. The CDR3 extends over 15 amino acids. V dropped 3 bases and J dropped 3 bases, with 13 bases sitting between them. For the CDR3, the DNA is TGTGCCAGCAGCGGGCGGGCGGCTTTCTACAATGAGCAGTTCTTC. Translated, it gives CASSGRAAFYNEQFF. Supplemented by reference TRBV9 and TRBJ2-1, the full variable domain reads DSGVTQTPKHLITATGQRVTLRCSPRSGDLSVYWYQQSLDQGLQFLIQYYNGEERAKGNILERFSAQQFPDLHSELNLSSLELGDSALYFCASSGRAAFYNEQFFGPGTRLTVL.

The CDR3 region is CASSLEGQSNTEAFF. The CDR3 bases are TGTGCCAGCAGCTTAGAGGGACAGTCAAACACTGAAGCTTTCTTT. V is TRBV11-3 and J is TRBJ1-1, with 7 bases lining up with TRBD1. CDR1 and CDR2 from the germline V gene are SGHNT and YENEEA. This CDR3 has 15 amino acids. V was clipped by 0 bases and J by 2 bases; unmatched bases: 3.

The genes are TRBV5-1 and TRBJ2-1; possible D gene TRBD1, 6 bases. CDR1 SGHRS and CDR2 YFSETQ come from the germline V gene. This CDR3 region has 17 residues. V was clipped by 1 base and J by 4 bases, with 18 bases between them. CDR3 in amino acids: CASSLFPTRGFYNEQFF. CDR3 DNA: TGCGCCAGCAGCTTGTTCCCGACAAGGGGGTTTTACAATGAGCAGTTCTTC.

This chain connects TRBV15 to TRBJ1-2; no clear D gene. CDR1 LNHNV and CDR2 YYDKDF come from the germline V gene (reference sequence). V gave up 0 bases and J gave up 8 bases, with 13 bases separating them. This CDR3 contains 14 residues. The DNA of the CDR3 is TGTGCCACCAGCAGAGAGTCTGTCCCAGCGGGCTACACCTTC. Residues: CATSRESVPAGYTF.

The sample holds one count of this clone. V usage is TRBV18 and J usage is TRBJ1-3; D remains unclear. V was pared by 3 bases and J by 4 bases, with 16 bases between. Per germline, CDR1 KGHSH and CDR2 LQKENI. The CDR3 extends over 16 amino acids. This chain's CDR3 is CASSPVLSREGNTIYF. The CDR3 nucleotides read TGTGCCAGCTCACCCGTCCTATCAAGGGAGGGAAACACCATATATTTT.

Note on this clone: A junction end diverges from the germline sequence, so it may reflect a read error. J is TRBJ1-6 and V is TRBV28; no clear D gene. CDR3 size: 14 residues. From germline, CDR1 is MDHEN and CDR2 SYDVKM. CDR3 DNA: TGTACCAGCAGTTTCCGGGAGTACAATTCACCCCTCCACTTT. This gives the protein CTSSFREYNSPLHF.